The source of this T cell receptor beta chain is a study of cytomegalovirus exposure and HLA in healthy donors. Germline V gene data show CDR1 as SGHNT and CDR2 as YYREEE (reference sequence). V was shortened by 0 bases and J by 0 bases, with 9 bases between the two germline ends. The CDR3 sequence is 15 residues long. Regarding the study as a whole: Exclusion as indistinguishable affected some V segments, including TRBV6-2 and TRBV6-3. A later analysis showed TCR association rates differing by HLA locus, peaking at DRB1 and lowest at HLA-C. Donors belonging to an Asian-associated ancestry cluster reportedly showed fewer N-insertions in productive TCRs than the approximately 670-donor mean, according to what a later analysis found.

Details on this clone: Its antigen is undetermined.

The PCR was carried out with 60 Vbeta primers and 13 Jbeta primers. Profiling relied on immunoSEQ multiplex PCR, and the TCRdb table lists in-frame clones only, not all of them. The sample carries about 110,000 clones, 76% recorded once. Sampled while nominally healthy, donors likely had unrecorded immune exposures. The TCR was taken from a young man in good health and CMV-seropositive. The V and J genes are TRBV5-4 and TRBJ1-2, with D hard to call. The specimen was PBMCs. For the CDR3, the DNA is TGTGCCAGCAGCTTGGGGGCGCGGGCTAACTATGGCTACACCTTC. This gives the protein CASSLGARANYGYTF.